The rows below give T cell receptor beta chains drawn from one sample of a study of vaccination effects on CD4 cells after COVID-19. Their antigen targets remain unknown. Profiled with immunoSEQ multiplex PCR; TCRdb holds only in-frame clones, not every one. The table records 80,000 to 95,000 clones, roughly 73% of them present only once. The sample was CD4+ T cells from PBMCs cultured with HCoV-OC43 spike peptides, taken after COVID-19 vaccination. Receptors were obtained from a human donor who received a COVID-19 vaccine. Each CDR3 is given with its conserved first and last residue. The order of the fields is V gene, D gene, clone size, J gene, CDR3 length, CDR3 protein, CDR3 DNA. The D gene is left open where the match is weak. Clone size is given for some rows only: seen once, a few or many times, or a class if the clone is expanded.

>TRBV6-1|-|once|TRBJ1-2|13
CASTNGGEYGYTF
TGTGCCAGCACCAACGGGGGAGAATATGGCTACACCTTC
>TRBV5-5|-|few|TRBJ1-5|15
CASSLGLQGHQPQHF
TGTGCCAGCAGCTTGGGGCTTCAGGGCCATCAGCCCCAGCATTTT
>TRBV2|TRBD1|few|TRBJ2-1|14
CASSAWTGVREQFF
TGTGCCAGCAGTGCGTGGACAGGGGTGAGGGAGCAGTTCTTC
>TRBV5-4|-|-|TRBJ2-5|14
CASSWGSQQETQYF
TGTGCCAGCAGCTGGGGATCACAACAAGAGACCCAGTACTTC
>TRBV19|-|-|TRBJ1-5|13
CASTLGTSLPQHF
TGTGCCAGTACCCTAGGGACATCCTTGCCCCAGCATTTT
>TRBV15|-|few|TRBJ2-5|15
CATSRARHEQETQYF
TGTGCCACCAGCAGAGCTAGACACGAGCAAGAGACCCAGTACTTC
>TRBV6-2/TRBV6-3|-|-|TRBJ1-5|14
CASSYMGGNQPQHF
TGTGCCAGCAGTTACATGGGGGGCAATCAGCCCCAGCATTTT
>TRBV28|TRBD1|-|TRBJ2-3|16
CASSFLSGGSPDTQYF
TGTGCCAGCAGTTTTCTTTCAGGGGGAAGTCCAGATACGCAGTATTTT
>TRBV5-5|TRBD1|-|TRBJ2-5|17
CASSHQEDRGLGETQYF
TGTGCCAGCAGCCATCAAGAAGACAGGGGTTTAGGAGAGACCCAGTACTTC
>TRBV5-4|TRBD1|-|TRBJ2-5|17
CASSFPGQGAKWETQYF
TGTGCCAGCAGCTTCCCGGGACAGGGGGCTAAATGGGAGACCCAGTACTTC
>TRBV11-3|TRBD2|-|TRBJ2-3|20
CASSLGSRLAGAGDTDTQYF
TGTGCCAGCAGCTTAGGATCAAGACTAGCGGGGGCTGGTGACACAGATACGCAGTATTTT
>TRBV15|-|-|TRBJ1-5|12
CATSRSPKPQHF
TGTGCCACCAGCAGAAGCCCGAAGCCCCAGCATTTT
>TRBV7-2|-|-|TRBJ1-2|15
CASSLGPGNTIGYTF
TGTGCCAGCAGCTTAGGACCGGGGAACACTATTGGCTACACCTTC
>TRBV9|TRBD1|-|TRBJ2-5|16
CASSQRTGAGQETQYF
TGTGCCAGCAGCCAGAGGACAGGGGCGGGACAAGAGACCCAGTACTTC
>TRBV18|-|-|TRBJ1-2|18
CASSPEVGRINSNYGYTF
TGTGCCAGCTCACCAGAAGTGGGACGGATTAATTCTAACTATGGCTACACCTTC
>TRBV29-1|TRBD1|-|TRBJ2-5|12
CSVAGQGETQYF
TGCAGCGTCGCTGGACAGGGCGAGACCCAGTACTTC
>TRBV4-3|-|-|TRBJ1-2|13
CASSQGQRRGYTF
TGCGCCAGCAGCCAAGGGCAGAGGCGGGGCTACACCTTC
>TRBV9|-|-|TRBJ2-2|16
CASSVDDGRNTGELFF
TGTGCCAGCAGCGTAGATGACGGAAGGAACACCGGGGAGCTGTTTTTT
>TRBV7-9|-|-|TRBJ2-3|14
CASSPPGSTDTQYF
TGTGCCAGCAGCCCTCCAGGTAGCACAGATACGCAGTATTTT
>TRBV3-1/TRBV3-2|-|-|TRBJ2-3|12
CASSQEGYTQYF
TGTGCCAGCAGCCAAGAGGGGTATACGCAGTATTTT
>TRBV5-1|TRBD2|few|TRBJ2-1|15
CASSLAGSSYNEQFF
TGCGCCAGCAGCTTAGCGGGGAGCTCCTACAATGAGCAGTTCTTC
>TRBV7-2|TRBD1|-|TRBJ1-2|14
CASSQDRGLRGYTF
TGTGCCAGCAGCCAGGACAGGGGCCTTCGTGGCTACACCTTC
>TRBV5-1|TRBD1|-|TRBJ2-5|15
CASQEGTGDYETQYF
TGCGCCAGCCAGGAGGGGACAGGGGATTATGAGACCCAGTACTTC
>TRBV5-5|-|-|TRBJ2-2|17
CASSSGTGGADTGELFF
TGTGCCAGCAGCTCGGGGACGGGGGGCGCGGACACCGGGGAGCTGTTTTTT
>TRBV9|TRBD1|-|TRBJ2-5|14
CASSPGTVKETQYF
TGTGCCAGCAGCCCGGGGACAGTGAAAGAGACCCAGTACTTC
>TRBV21-1|-|-|TRBJ1-5|14
CASSPNRENQPQHF
TGTGCCAGCAGCCCAAACAGGGAGAATCAGCCCCAGCATTTT
>TRBV5-8|TRBD2|once|TRBJ2-3|17
CASSLAPGRGDTDTQYF
TGTGCCAGCAGCTTGGCTCCAGGGCGGGGGGACACAGATACGCAGTATTTT
>TRBV6-5|-|-|TRBJ1-5|12
CASTDSYQPQHF
TGTGCCAGCACCGACAGCTATCAGCCCCAGCATTTT
>TRBV6-5|-|once|TRBJ2-3|14
CASTTPGATDTQYF
TGTGCCAGCACCACTCCGGGAGCCACAGATACGCAGTATTTT
>TRBV7-2|TRBD1|-|TRBJ1-6|16
CASSPGTGAHPPTLHF
TGTGCCAGCAGCCCGGGGACAGGCGCTCACCCTCCGACCCTCCACTTT
>TRBV7-9|-|few|TRBJ1-1|14
CASSVEQGNTEAFF
TGTGCCAGCAGCGTAGAACAGGGAAACACTGAAGCTTTCTTT
>TRBV18|TRBD1|-|TRBJ1-2|13
CASSVGQGYGYTF
TGTGCCAGCTCAGTAGGACAGGGCTATGGCTACACCTTC
>TRBV7-3|-|-|TRBJ1-1|15
CASSFTGGAVTEAFF
TGTGCCAGCAGCTTTACGGGGGGCGCGGTCACTGAAGCTTTCTTT
>TRBV6-5|-|-|TRBJ2-3|13
CASSRQSTDTQYF
TGTGCCAGCAGTAGACAGTCCACAGATACGCAGTATTTT
>TRBV18|-|-|TRBJ1-4|13
CASSPSLGEKLFF
TGTGCCAGCTCACCAAGCCTGGGGGAAAAACTGTTTTTT
>TRBV7-2|TRBD2|-|TRBJ2-1|16
CASSLRPAGGVNEQFF
TGTGCCAGCAGCTTAAGACCGGCGGGGGGGGTCAATGAGCAGTTCTTC
>TRBV9|TRBD1|few|TRBJ2-3|15
CASSPRQGSTDTQYF
TGTGCCAGCAGCCCCAGACAGGGCAGCACAGATACGCAGTATTTT
>TRBV18|TRBD2|-|TRBJ2-1|14
CASSPGGGKAEQFF
TGTGCCAGCTCTCCGGGAGGGGGAAAAGCTGAGCAGTTCTTC
>TRBV20-1|-|-|TRBJ1-2|11
CSATDNYGYTF
TGCAGTGCGACGGATAACTATGGCTACACCTTC
>TRBV28|-|-|TRBJ1-5|15
CASSFGGRLNQPQHF
TGTGCCAGCAGTTTTGGGGGACGGCTCAATCAGCCCCAGCATTTT
>TRBV18|TRBD1|-|TRBJ1-2|17
CASSTSGTGGLKDGYTF
TGTGCCAGCTCAACGTCCGGGACAGGGGGCTTAAAAGATGGCTACACCTTC
>TRBV10-2|-|-|TRBJ1-5|13
CASSGSSNQPQHF
TGCGCCAGCTCGGGCAGTAGCAATCAGCCCCAGCATTTT
>TRBV2|-|once|TRBJ1-4|14
CASSGFGSREKLFF
TGTGCCAGCAGTGGATTTGGGAGCCGGGAAAAACTGTTTTTT
>TRBV4-3|-|-|TRBJ1-5|17
CASSQDGTRPGNQPQHF
TGCGCCAGCAGCCAAGATGGGACACGGCCGGGCAATCAGCCCCAGCATTTT
>TRBV7-2|-|-|TRBJ2-3|13
CASSRSSTDTQYF
TGTGCCAGCAGCCGTTCTAGCACAGATACGCAGTATTTT
>TRBV5-1|-|-|TRBJ1-1|14
CASSLTGLDTEAFF
TGCGCCAGCAGCTTGACAGGGTTGGACACTGAAGCTTTCTTT
>TRBV6-5|-|-|TRBJ1-1|14
CASSGVVFNTEAFF
TGTGCCAGCAGCGGGGTCGTGTTCAACACTGAAGCTTTCTTT
>TRBV5-1|-|-|TRBJ1-1|13
CASSAGTRGEAFF
TGCGCCAGCAGCGCAGGGACACGGGGTGAAGCTTTCTTT
>TRBV30|-|-|TRBJ1-1|13
CAWSSGAYTEAFF
TGTGCCTGGAGTTCCGGGGCGTACACTGAAGCTTTCTTT
>TRBV11-3|TRBD1|-|TRBJ1-2|16
CASSLDEGRGRRGYTF
TGTGCCAGCAGCTTAGATGAAGGCAGGGGGCGTCGTGGCTACACCTTC
>TRBV2|-|-|TRBJ1-6|15
CASRTNRVSNSPLHF
TGTGCCAGCAGGACGAACAGGGTCTCCAATTCACCCCTCCACTTT
>TRBV30|TRBD2|-|TRBJ2-1|17
CACTPPAAGGPYNEQFF
TGTGCCTGCACCCCCCCCGCAGCGGGGGGTCCTTACAATGAGCAGTTCTTC
>TRBV7-2|-|-|TRBJ1-2|15
CASSLALVGGYGYTF
TGTGCCAGCAGCTTAGCGCTCGTGGGGGGCTATGGCTACACCTTC
>TRBV20-1|-|-|TRBJ2-2|13
CSASASPGGELFF
TGCAGTGCTAGTGCCTCCCCAGGCGGGGAGCTGTTTTTT
>TRBV6-1|-|-|TRBJ1-3|13
CASSEGVVNTIYF
TGTGCCAGCAGTGAAGGGGTCGTAAACACCATATATTTT
>TRBV6-4|TRBD1|-|TRBJ1-2|15
CASSEFLGQGLSYTF
TGTGCCAGCAGTGAATTCTTGGGACAGGGGCTAAGCTACACCTTC
>TRBV5-1|-|few|TRBJ1-4|14
CASSLQASNEKLFF
TGCGCCAGCAGCTTGCAGGCTTCGAATGAAAAACTGTTTTTT
>TRBV5-1|TRBD1|-|TRBJ2-2|19
CASTRRFPQGASVTGELFF
TGCGCCAGCACCCGTCGTTTCCCGCAGGGGGCGTCGGTCACCGGGGAGCTGTTTTTT
>TRBV5-1|-|-|TRBJ2-3|15
CASSYKADSTDTQYF
TGCGCCAGCAGTTATAAGGCGGATAGCACAGATACGCAGTATTTT
>TRBV7-9|-|once|TRBJ2-2|14
CASSQMEDTGELFF
TGTGCCAGCAGCCAGATGGAGGACACCGGGGAGCTGTTTTTT